This T cell receptor beta chain emerged from a study of CD8+ T cells in alopecia areata. Broader study findings: Higher clonality than in normal scalp was seen in lesional scalp, especially alopecia totalis/universalis. Tofacitinib produced a significant decrease in scalp clonality and in expanded CD8+ clones among the top 100. When scalp samples are sequenced, resident alphabeta T cells of normal skin are also captured.

CDR3 length equals 15 residues. Germline-derived CDR1 and CDR2 are SGHDN and FVKESK. Trimming left V 1 base short and J 1 base short, with 8 bases between. The sequencing template was cDNA reverse transcribed from extracted RNA. Sequencing was performed with immunoSEQ multiplex PCR; in TCRdb, only in-frame clones are kept and a portion is missing. The table records tens of thousands of clones, 65% of them present only once. This clone was counted only a few times. Its antigen is not identified. Treatment of the sample: oral pan-JAK inhibitor, 5-10 mg twice daily. CD4+ and CD8+ T cells were sorted from PBMCs stained for CD3, CD4 and CD8.

V and J are TRBV14 and TRBJ1-5, with D possibly TRBD1 on 6 matching bases. This sequence originates from a human donor with alopecia areata. Source: CD8+ T cells sorted from blood, taken at week 4, from a patient treated with tofacitinib. CDR3 bases: TGTGCCAGCAGCCAAGGCAGGGGAAGCAATCAGCCCCAGCATTTT. Residues: CASSQGRGSNQPQHF.